This TCR beta chain derives from a study of tumor and adjacent non-tumor tissue in lung cancer. Background on the study: Samples averaged roughly 4.2 million productive TCRbeta reads each. Study-wide results and limits: Top 100 clones took a larger repertoire share in normal lung. Patients with more diverse tumor TCRs had worse survival.

Only one count was recorded for this clonotype. Its antigen remains unidentified. No cell sorting was done before RNA was extracted from the tissue. Newly diagnosed lung cancer patients had thoracic surgery in China, August–late 2014, without prior chemotherapy. Trimming took 8 bases from V and 2 from J, leaving 12 bases between them. This CDR3 spans 13 amino acids. Per the germline V gene, CDR1 is KGHSH and CDR2 is LQKENI. TCRbeta libraries were built with three rounds of nested PCR, modified from ARM-PCR. In TCRdb, the multiplex PCR reads were re-called with MiXCR into one record per CDR3 protein. There are 95,000 to 150,000 distinct CDR3 sequences in the sample; around three fifths occur only once, and about 13% lies in the top ten.

Sequencing was carried out using lung tumor tissue. This rearrangement joins TRBV18 to TRBJ2-5; no reliable D call. This clonotype was sampled from a man aged 25-45 years with non-small cell lung cancer. CDR3 DNA: TGTGCCAGCGGCCCCAGTTCTCAAGAGACCCAGTACTTC. Translating gives CASGPSSQETQYF.